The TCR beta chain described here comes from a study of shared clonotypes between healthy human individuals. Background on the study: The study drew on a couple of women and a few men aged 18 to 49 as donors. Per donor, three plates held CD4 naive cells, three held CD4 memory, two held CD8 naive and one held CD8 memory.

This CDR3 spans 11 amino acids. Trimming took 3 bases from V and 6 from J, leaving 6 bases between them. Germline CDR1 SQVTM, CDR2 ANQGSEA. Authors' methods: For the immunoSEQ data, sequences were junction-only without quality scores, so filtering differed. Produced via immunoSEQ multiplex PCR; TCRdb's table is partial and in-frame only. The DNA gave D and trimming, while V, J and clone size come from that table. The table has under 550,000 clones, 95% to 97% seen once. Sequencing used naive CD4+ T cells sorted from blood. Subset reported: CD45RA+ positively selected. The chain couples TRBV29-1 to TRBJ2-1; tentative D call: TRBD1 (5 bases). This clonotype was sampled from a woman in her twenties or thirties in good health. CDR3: CSVDDSNEQFF. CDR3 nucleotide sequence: TGCAGCGTTGACGACAGCAATGAGCAGTTCTTC.